Listed below are T cell receptor beta chains from one sample, sequenced in a study of cytomegalovirus exposure and HLA in healthy donors. Here immunoSEQ multiplex PCR was the method, and the copy in TCRdb shows in-frame clones only, minus some. The sample lists over 50,000 clones; about 76% were seen once. The sequenced sample consisted of PBMCs. All receptors derive from a female donor in good health and CMV-seronegative. CDR3s include the opening cysteine and the closing phenylalanine or tryptophan. D genes are given only for firm matches. Rows may omit the clone size; those that give it use once, few, many or a size class.

clone_size: few; d_call: -; cdr3_length: 12; v_call: TRBV6-6; j_call: TRBJ1-5; cdr3_nt: TGTGCCAGCAGTGCAACAGAACAGCCCCAGCATTTT; cdr3_aa: CASSATEQPQHF
clone_size: -; d_call: -; cdr3_length: 13; v_call: TRBV2; j_call: TRBJ1-5; cdr3_nt: TGTGCCAGCAGTGACCAGGTCAATCAGCCCCAGCATTTT; cdr3_aa: CASSDQVNQPQHF
clone_size: -; d_call: TRBD1; cdr3_length: 16; v_call: TRBV11-3; j_call: TRBJ2-3; cdr3_nt: TGTGCCAGCAGCTTAGGAACGACAGGGGGCGTAGATACGCAGTATTTT; cdr3_aa: CASSLGTTGGVDTQYF
clone_size: -; d_call: TRBD2; cdr3_length: 17; v_call: TRBV30; j_call: TRBJ2-1; cdr3_nt: TGTGCCTGGAGTGTGTGGCTAGCGGGAGAATGGGTCAATGAGCAGTTCTTC; cdr3_aa: CAWSVWLAGEWVNEQFF
clone_size: -; d_call: TRBD2; cdr3_length: 15; v_call: TRBV13; j_call: TRBJ2-7; cdr3_nt: TGTGCCAGCAGCTTGAGGGAGGGTTGGGTGTACGAGCAGTACTTC; cdr3_aa: CASSLREGWVYEQYF
clone_size: once; d_call: TRBD2; cdr3_length: 15; v_call: TRBV6-5; j_call: TRBJ2-5; cdr3_nt: TGTGCCAGCAGTCCAGCGGGGGGGCCCCAAGAGACCCAGTACTTC; cdr3_aa: CASSPAGGPQETQYF
clone_size: -; d_call: TRBD1; cdr3_length: 15; v_call: TRBV6-1; j_call: TRBJ1-4; cdr3_nt: TGTGCCAGCAGTCCCGGGACAGGAAGGGATGAAAAACTGTTTTTT; cdr3_aa: CASSPGTGRDEKLFF
clone_size: once; d_call: -; cdr3_length: 16; v_call: TRBV6-4; j_call: TRBJ2-3; cdr3_nt: TGTGCCAGCAGTGACACGCGGGACAGTGCGACAGATACGCAGTATTTT; cdr3_aa: CASSDTRDSATDTQYF
clone_size: -; d_call: -; cdr3_length: 14; v_call: TRBV7-6; j_call: TRBJ1-2; cdr3_nt: TGTGCCAGCACCCCGGAACAGGGAAACTATGGCTACACCTTC; cdr3_aa: CASTPEQGNYGYTF
clone_size: -; d_call: TRBD1; cdr3_length: 14; v_call: TRBV6-5; j_call: TRBJ1-4; cdr3_nt: TGTGCCAGCAGTCCCGGGACAGGGGATGAAAAACTGTTTTTT; cdr3_aa: CASSPGTGDEKLFF
clone_size: -; d_call: TRBD2; cdr3_length: 14; v_call: TRBV2; j_call: TRBJ2-3; cdr3_nt: TGTGCCAGCAGAACTAGCGGGGCAACAGATACGCAGTATTTT; cdr3_aa: CASRTSGATDTQYF
clone_size: -; d_call: TRBD1; cdr3_length: 17; v_call: TRBV2; j_call: TRBJ1-1; cdr3_nt: TGTGCCAGCAGCGAAGGGGTCTCGGGACAGTGGAACACTGAAGCTTTCTTT; cdr3_aa: CASSEGVSGQWNTEAFF
clone_size: -; d_call: TRBD2; cdr3_length: 15; v_call: TRBV28; j_call: TRBJ2-7; cdr3_nt: TGTGCCAGCACCGAGGGGGTAGCGGGAGTTCTCGAGCAGTACTTC; cdr3_aa: CASTEGVAGVLEQYF
clone_size: -; d_call: TRBD1; cdr3_length: 14; v_call: TRBV6-1; j_call: TRBJ1-2; cdr3_nt: TGTGCCAGCAGTGAAGCGGACAGGTGGTATGGCTACACCTTC; cdr3_aa: CASSEADRWYGYTF
clone_size: -; d_call: TRBD1; cdr3_length: 19; v_call: TRBV5-1; j_call: TRBJ1-6; cdr3_nt: TGCGCCAGCAGCTTGAAAGGGGGCCAGGAATTTGGTGGATATTCACCCCTCCACTTT; cdr3_aa: CASSLKGGQEFGGYSPLHF
clone_size: -; d_call: TRBD1; cdr3_length: 16; v_call: TRBV9; j_call: TRBJ2-3; cdr3_nt: TGTGCCAGCAGCGTAGCAGGACAGGGGGGCCCAGATACGCAGTATTTT; cdr3_aa: CASSVAGQGGPDTQYF
clone_size: -; d_call: TRBD1; cdr3_length: 14; v_call: TRBV28; j_call: TRBJ1-3; cdr3_nt: TGTGCCAGCAGTTCCAGGGGGCTGGGAAACACCATATATTTT; cdr3_aa: CASSSRGLGNTIYF
clone_size: few; d_call: -; cdr3_length: 12; v_call: TRBV6-6; j_call: TRBJ2-3; cdr3_nt: TGTGCCAGCACCCTAGCCCTGGATACGCAGTATTTT; cdr3_aa: CASTLALDTQYF
clone_size: -; d_call: -; cdr3_length: 11; v_call: TRBV7-9; j_call: TRBJ1-2; cdr3_nt: TGTGCCAGCAGCTTAGGCCAGGGCTACACCTTC; cdr3_aa: CASSLGQGYTF
clone_size: once; d_call: TRBD1; cdr3_length: 15; v_call: TRBV6-6; j_call: TRBJ1-2; cdr3_nt: TGTGCCAGCAGTACCTCAACAGGGGACAGTTATGGCTACACCTTC; cdr3_aa: CASSTSTGDSYGYTF
clone_size: -; d_call: -; cdr3_length: 17; v_call: TRBV4-1; j_call: TRBJ2-2; cdr3_nt: TGCGCCAGCAGCCAGCTGGACTATATCTATCACACCGGGGAGCTGTTTTTT; cdr3_aa: CASSQLDYIYHTGELFF
clone_size: -; d_call: -; cdr3_length: 16; v_call: TRBV19; j_call: TRBJ1-1; cdr3_nt: TGTGCCAGTAGTAACTCGTGGACAGCTATGAACACTGAAGCTTTCTTT; cdr3_aa: CASSNSWTAMNTEAFF
clone_size: -; d_call: TRBD1; cdr3_length: 15; v_call: TRBV7-2; j_call: TRBJ2-3; cdr3_nt: TGTGCCAGCAGCTTACGAGGTACAGGGGGGGATACGCAGTATTTT; cdr3_aa: CASSLRGTGGDTQYF
clone_size: -; d_call: -; cdr3_length: 15; v_call: TRBV2; j_call: TRBJ2-1; cdr3_nt: TGTGCCAGCAGTGAAGCGGGGGGCTCCTACAATGAGCAGTTCTTC; cdr3_aa: CASSEAGGSYNEQFF
clone_size: -; d_call: TRBD2; cdr3_length: 18; v_call: TRBV9; j_call: TRBJ2-3; cdr3_nt: TGTGCCAGCAGCGCCCCCCTGCTACTAGCGGCTAGCACAGATACGCAGTATTTT; cdr3_aa: CASSAPLLLAASTDTQYF
clone_size: -; d_call: TRBD1; cdr3_length: 15; v_call: TRBV30; j_call: TRBJ1-1; cdr3_nt: TGTGCCTGGAGTCCGGGACAGGGGAGAGGCACTGAAGCTTTCTTT; cdr3_aa: CAWSPGQGRGTEAFF
clone_size: -; d_call: TRBD1; cdr3_length: 15; v_call: TRBV19; j_call: TRBJ2-5; cdr3_nt: TGTGCCAGTTGTTCACCTCAGGGGGTCCAAGAGACCCAGTACTTC; cdr3_aa: CASCSPQGVQETQYF
clone_size: -; d_call: TRBD1; cdr3_length: 13; v_call: TRBV28; j_call: TRBJ1-2; cdr3_nt: TGTGCCAGCAGTACAGGGGGTATGTATGGCTACACCTTC; cdr3_aa: CASSTGGMYGYTF
clone_size: -; d_call: TRBD1; cdr3_length: 15; v_call: TRBV30; j_call: TRBJ2-3; cdr3_nt: TGTGCCTGGAGTGACAGGGGGCGAGGCACAGATACGCAGTATTTT; cdr3_aa: CAWSDRGRGTDTQYF
clone_size: -; d_call: TRBD1; cdr3_length: 14; v_call: TRBV10-3; j_call: TRBJ2-7; cdr3_nt: TGTGCCATCGGGGGACAGGCCTACTCCTACGAGCAGTACTTC; cdr3_aa: CAIGGQAYSYEQYF
clone_size: -; d_call: -; cdr3_length: 13; v_call: TRBV28; j_call: TRBJ2-7; cdr3_nt: TGTGCCTCGGAGGTGGGGGGCTCCTACGAGCAGTACTTC; cdr3_aa: CASEVGGSYEQYF
clone_size: -; d_call: TRBD2; cdr3_length: 16; v_call: TRBV2; j_call: TRBJ2-5; cdr3_nt: TGTGCCAGCAGTGAAACTAGCGGAGCGATCCAAGAGACCCAGTACTTC; cdr3_aa: CASSETSGAIQETQYF
clone_size: few; d_call: -; cdr3_length: 15; v_call: TRBV5-6; j_call: TRBJ2-7; cdr3_nt: TGTGCCAGCAGCTGGCGGATGGGGCGCCCCTACGAGCAGTACTTC; cdr3_aa: CASSWRMGRPYEQYF
clone_size: -; d_call: -; cdr3_length: 13; v_call: TRBV7-9; j_call: TRBJ1-1; cdr3_nt: TGTGCCAGCAGTATAAAGGGGAACAGAGAAGCTTTCTTT; cdr3_aa: CASSIKGNREAFF
clone_size: few; d_call: TRBD2; cdr3_length: 14; v_call: TRBV10-3; j_call: TRBJ2-7; cdr3_nt: TGTGCCATCAGGGCTAGCGGGAGGGCCGGCGAGCAGTACTTC; cdr3_aa: CAIRASGRAGEQYF
clone_size: -; d_call: -; cdr3_length: 18; v_call: TRBV2; j_call: TRBJ1-3; cdr3_nt: TGTGCCAGCAGTGAACACAGGGTAACCCGACGTTCTGGAAACACCATATATTTT; cdr3_aa: CASSEHRVTRRSGNTIYF
clone_size: -; d_call: -; cdr3_length: 14; v_call: TRBV11-1; j_call: TRBJ2-5; cdr3_nt: TGTGCCAGCAGCTTAATGACAGACCAAGAGACCCAGTACTTC; cdr3_aa: CASSLMTDQETQYF
clone_size: -; d_call: TRBD2; cdr3_length: 16; v_call: TRBV28; j_call: TRBJ2-3; cdr3_nt: TGTGCCAGCAGTTTAGGAGCGGGGATTAGCACAGATACGCAGTATTTT; cdr3_aa: CASSLGAGISTDTQYF
clone_size: -; d_call: TRBD1; cdr3_length: 20; v_call: TRBV11-3; j_call: TRBJ2-6; cdr3_nt: TGTGCCAGCAGCTTAGATACAATGGACAGGGGTTGGGCTGGGGCCAACGTCCTGACTTTC; cdr3_aa: CASSLDTMDRGWAGANVLTF